The T cell receptor beta chain under discussion was sequenced for a study of technical replicates of blood from a handful of donors. Using immunoSEQ multiplex PCR, the repertoire was profiled, and TCRdb retains in-frame clones only, with some absent. The repertoire consists of tens of thousands of clones, with about 92% occurring once and the leading ten covering less than 0.3%. Sequenced material: T cells isolated from PBMCs. This clonotype was obtained from a human donor in good health.

The chain's CDR3 is CASSSALTYYEQYF. CDR3 DNA sequence: TGCGCCAGCAGCTCAGCTTTGACTTATTACGAGCAGTACTTC. The chain links TRBV5-1 to TRBJ2-7; D gene unclear. The CDR3 consists of 14 residues. V was shortened by 3 bases and J by 4 bases, with 14 bases between the two germline ends. Germline V gene sequence: CDR1 SGHRS, CDR2 YFSETQ.